Shown below are 23 T cell receptor beta chains from a single sample sequenced in a study of blood T cell repertoires in COVID-19. Libraries were prepared by immunoSEQ multiplex PCR; TCRdb keeps only in-frame clonotypes and omits some of them. The table has 70,000 to 90,000 clones, roughly 85% seen once; the top ten hold approximately 18%. The sequenced material came from peripheral blood. These receptors originate from a woman older than 75 with acute or convalescent COVID-19.

The rearrangement joins TRBV6-5 to TRBJ1-1, with D hard to call. Germline V gives CDR1 MNHEY, CDR2 SVGAGI. With 8 bases removed from V and 0 bases from J, the gap between germline ends came to 10 bases. This CDR3 has 13 amino acids. CDR3 DNA: TGTGCCAGCTTCGGACTGCTGAACACTGAAGCTTTCTTT. Its protein is CASFGLLNTEAFF.

The chain uses TRBV19 and TRBJ2-7, with 9 bases aligning to TRBD2. CDR1 and CDR2 from the germline V gene are LNHDA and SQIVND (reference sequence). V was pared by 6 bases and J by 1 base, with 7 bases of the junction left unmatched. The CDR3 is 15 amino acids. CDR3 protein: CASSSSSGISYEQYF. CDR3 DNA: TGTGCCAGTAGCTCATCTAGCGGGATTTCCTACGAGCAGTACTTC. The whole variable domain, remainder taken from reference TRBV19 and TRBJ2-7, is DGGITQSPKYLFRKEGQNVTLSCEQNLNHDAMYWYRQDPGQGLRLIYYSQIVNDFQKGDIAEGYSVSREKKESFPLTVTSAQKNPTAFYLCASSSSSGISYEQYFGPGTRLTVT.

V usage is TRBV5-6 and J usage is TRBJ2-5; possibly TRBD2 for D (5 bases). The CDR3 is made up of 12 amino acids. The V and J ends lost 0 bases and 9 bases respectively, with 9 bases between them. Germline-derived CDR1 and CDR2 are SGHDT and YYEEEE. The CDR3 DNA sequence: TGTGCCAGCAGCTTGGAATCCGGGGCCCAGTACTTC. Amino acids: CASSLESGAQYF.

The rearrangement links TRBV24-1 to TRBJ1-5; D call uncertain. CDR1 is KGHDR, CDR2 SFDVKD, per germline. The CDR3 has 15 residues. V was shortened by 4 bases and J by 4 bases, with 13 bases between the two germline ends. Here the CDR3 reads CATSDSGPGNQPQHF. DNA for the CDR3: TGTGCCACCAGTGACTCCGGTCCCGGTAATCAGCCCCAGCATTTT.

The genes are TRBV19 and TRBJ2-2; 11 bases are a match to TRBD2. CDR1 and CDR2 from the germline V gene are LNHDA and SQIVND (reference sequence). The junction had 12 bases not matched to a gene; V was cut back by 7 bases and J by 8 bases. The CDR3 contains 16 residues. The CDR3 is CASIKIAGGPGGELFF. The CDR3 nucleotides read TGTGCCAGTATTAAAATAGCGGGGGGGCCCGGAGGGGAGCTGTTTTTT.

The chain recombines TRBV5-1 with TRBJ2-7; 7 nucleotides line up with TRBD1. The germline V gene has CDR1 SGHRS and CDR2 YFSETQ. The length of the CDR3 is 15 residues. The V gene end was trimmed by 4 bases and the J gene end by 0 bases; junction bases not matched to a gene: 7. In nucleotides, the CDR3 is TGCGCCAGCAGCCCCCGACAGGGAGCCTCCTACGAGCAGTACTTC. This encodes CASSPRQGASYEQYF.

This clone was picked up one time. The genes are TRBV6-5 and TRBJ1-5, with D unclear. Trimming removed 6 bases at V and 7 bases at J, with 16 bases between. Germline assignment: CDR1 MNHEY and CDR2 SVGAGI. CDR3 length: 14 residues. This CDR3 reads CASSPLGDGQPQHF. CDR3 bases: TGTGCCAGCAGCCCCCTCGGGGATGGGCAGCCCCAGCATTTT.

This clone showed up just a few times. V is TRBV30 and J is TRBJ1-1; D is ambiguous. The CDR3 spans 13 residues. Germline lookup yields CDR1 GTSNPN and CDR2 SVGIG (reference sequence). Trimming left V 1 base short and J 7 bases short, with 13 bases between. The CDR3 protein is CAWSEREFLEAFF. In DNA form, the CDR3 reads TGTGCCTGGAGTGAGAGGGAATTCCTTGAAGCTTTCTTT.

The V and J genes are TRBV7-2 and TRBJ1-1; unclear D gene. Germline values: CDR1 SGHTA, CDR2 FQGNSA. The ends were cut back, 5 bases at V and 1 base at J, with 5 bases in the middle. This CDR3 is 12 amino acids long. This CDR3 is CASSRQNTEAFF. CDR3 nucleotides: TGTGCCAGCAGCCGACAGAACACTGAAGCTTTCTTT.

With regard to this clone: Different DNA sequences within this sample yield the same CDR3. This chain links TRBV18 with TRBJ1-1; 7 bases are shared with TRBD1. CDR1 and CDR2 from the germline V gene are KGHSH and LQKENI. This CDR3 is 15 amino acids long. V gave up 3 bases and J gave up 1 base; unmatched junction bases: 5. The CDR3 bases are TGTGCCAGCTCACCGCTGGACAGGCAGAACACTGAAGCTTTCTTT. Translated, it gives CASSPLDRQNTEAFF.

CDR3 bases: TGTGCCAGCAGCTGGAGGGCCCGCTCCTACAATGAGCAGTTCTTC. Its translation: CASSWRARSYNEQFF. The chain has TRBV3-1 (or the pseudogene TRBV3-2) and TRBJ2-1; possibly TRBD2 for D (6 bases). Per germline, CDR1 LGHDT and CDR2 YNNKEL (reference sequence). Trimming shortened V by 5 bases and J by 0 bases, and 11 bases separated the two germline ends. The CDR3 extends over 15 amino acids.

V gene TRBV7-9 combines with J gene TRBJ2-5; unclear D gene. The germline V gene encodes CDR1 SEHNR and CDR2 FQNEAQ (reference sequence). The CDR3 totals 15 residues. Trimming removed 5 bases at V and 2 bases at J, with 15 bases between. DNA of the CDR3: TGTGCCAGCAGCACCCATTTGGGCAGACAAGAGACCCAGTACTTC. Protein sequence: CASSTHLGRQETQYF.

This clone was seen a single time. The CDR3 DNA is TGTGCCAGCTCACGAACCGTTAGCGGGAGCTCCTACAATGAGCAGTTCTTC. Translated: CASSRTVSGSSYNEQFF. V gene TRBV18 combines with J gene TRBJ2-1; 9 bases map to TRBD2. This CDR3 has 17 amino acids. J lost 0 bases, V lost 4 bases, and 7 bases had no gene match. Germline loops: CDR1 KGHSH, CDR2 LQKENI.

This chain connects TRBV18 to TRBJ2-7; D remains ambiguous. The V end was cut by 5 bases, the J end by 3 bases, with 5 bases between. This CDR3 has 11 residues. In germline, CDR1 is KGHSH, CDR2 LQKENI. CDR3 protein: CASSGDYEQYF. DNA for the CDR3: TGTGCCAGCTCAGGAGACTACGAGCAGTACTTC.

The gene calls are TRBV5-1 and TRBJ2-1, with TRBD2 matching over 12 bases. The V segment lost 3 bases and the J segment 4 bases; nucleotides outside the gene matches: 5. Germline V lookup: CDR1 SGHRS, CDR2 YFSETQ. CDR3 length: 16 amino acids. The CDR3 region has the DNA TGCGCCAGCAGCTCTGGACTAGCGGGGAGGTACAATGAGCAGTTCTTC. Amino acid sequence: CASSSGLAGRYNEQFF.

CDR3 bases: TGTGCCAGCAGCCCCGGACTAGCGGTGGAGGGTGAGCAGTTCTTC. Protein product: CASSPGLAVEGEQFF. The V call is TRBV7-3, the J call TRBJ2-1; 10 bases line up with TRBD2. V dropped 5 bases and J dropped 9; count of bases not matched to a gene: 10. Germline V gives CDR1 SGHTA, CDR2 FQGTGA. This CDR3 is built from 15 residues.

This clone was recorded once. The rearrangement uses TRBV7-8 and TRBJ2-1; D remains unclear. V shed 5 bases and J shed 10 bases, with 12 bases lying between them. In germline, CDR1 is SGHVS, CDR2 FQNEAQ. This CDR3 has 12 amino acids. CDR3 nucleotide sequence: TGTGCCAGCAGCCCCAACCCCGCGGAGCAGTTCTTC. Amino acids: CASSPNPAEQFF.

This clone has more than one count but fewer than ten. The chain has TRBV30 and TRBJ2-7, with TRBD1 as a possible D gene (6 bases). The CDR3 consists of 15 residues. The germline V gene encodes CDR1 GTSNPN and CDR2 SVGIG (reference sequence). Trimming stripped 1 base from V and 0 bases from J, with 13 bases between. The CDR3 reads CAWSDTSTGSYEQYF. The CDR3 DNA reads as TGTGCCTGGAGTGATACCTCGACAGGCTCCTACGAGCAGTACTTC. The full variable domain, its missing parts supplied by reference TRBV30 and TRBJ2-7, is SQTIHQWPATLVQPVGSPLSLECTVEGTSNPNLYWYRQAAGRGLQLLFYSVGIGQISSEVPQNLSASRPQDRQFILSSKKLLLSDSGFYLCAWSDTSTGSYEQYFGPGTRLTVT.

The chain joins TRBV5-6 to TRBJ2-2; TRBD2 agrees at 10 bases. V was clipped by 4 bases and J by 6 bases; unmatched bases: 9. Germline-derived CDR1 and CDR2 are SGHDT and YYEEEE. The CDR3 consists of 16 residues. As DNA, the CDR3 is TGTGCCAGCAGCCCGCCTAGCGGGGGAGTCCCCGGGGAGCTGTTTTTT. This sequence encodes CASSPPSGGVPGELFF.

This clone was found once. The chain couples TRBV6-6 to TRBJ1-1, with D tentatively TRBD1 (6 bases). The CDR3 has 13 residues. The germline V gene encodes CDR1 MNHNY and CDR2 SVGAGI (reference sequence). Between the trimmed V and J ends, which lost 2 bases and 7 bases, there was a span of 11 bases. CDR3 region: CASSYPTGGEAFF. DNA of the CDR3: TGTGCCAGCAGTTACCCGACAGGCGGTGAAGCTTTCTTT.

J is TRBJ2-7 and V is TRBV12-3 or TRBV12-4; D remains unclear. The CDR3 covers 12 residues. V lost 2 bases and J 5 bases, leaving 7 bases between the germline ends. The CDR3 region has the DNA TGTGCCAGCAGTTTAACGGAGCACGAGCAGTACTTC. Protein: CASSLTEHEQYF.

V is TRBV7-3 and J is TRBJ1-1; D is uncertain. The V end was cut by 4 bases, the J end by 1 base, with 7 bases between. This CDR3 region has 13 residues. Germline V CDR1 and CDR2: SGHTA, FQGTGA. DNA of the CDR3: TGTGCCAGCAGCTCGGAGGGGAACACTGAAGCTTTCTTT. Translation: CASSSEGNTEAFF. The complete variable domain, with remaining parts taken from reference TRBV7-3 and TRBJ1-1, reads GAGVSQTPSNKVTEKGKYVELRCDPISGHTALYWYRQSLGQGPEFLIYFQGTGAADDSGLPNDRFFAVRPEGSVSTLKIQRTERGDSAVYLCASSSEGNTEAFFGQGTRLTVV.

This chain uses TRBV7-2 with TRBJ2-1; D is unclear. The germline V gene has CDR1 SGHTA and CDR2 FQGNSA. This CDR3 has 11 amino acids. V lost 5 bases and J 12 bases, leaving 11 bases between the germline ends. The CDR3 spells CASSPVLRQFF. CDR3 nucleotide sequence: TGTGCCAGCAGCCCTGTCCTCAGGCAGTTCTTC.